This T cell receptor (beta chain) was captured in a study of OX40 agonist ivuxolimab in advanced cancers. Turning to the study itself: Every 2 weeks, patients got intravenous ivuxolimab at one of six dose levels (0.01-10 mg/kg). Previous treatment with anti-PD-1, anti-PD-L1 or anti-CTLA-4 therapy was allowed; 40% had received some.

The CDR3 spans 16 residues. Germline loops: CDR1 LGHNA, CDR2 YSLEER. Trimming cost V 1 base and J 4 bases, with 13 bases left between them. Concerning this clone: Its antigen is still unknown.

Profiling relied on immunoSEQ multiplex PCR, and the TCRdb table lists in-frame clones only, not all of them. The sample records 70,000 to 85,000 clones, 85% to 95% being singletons. Study results and limitations: Blood T cells, both CD4+ and CD8+, expanded clonally by week 6 at 0.1 to 3.0 mg/kg. Among the nonresponders, some also had low normalized T-cell clonal expansion.

V and J are TRBV4-3 and TRBJ2-2; no reliable D call. Source: CD4+ or CD8+ T cells sorted from blood, taken in a trial of the OX40 agonist ivuxolimab. The source of this sequence is an adult with an advanced solid tumor such as melanoma, head and neck, liver or kidney cancer. In nucleotides, the CDR3 is TGCGCCAGCAGCCAAGGGGGAAGGGCGAGCACCGGGGAGCTGTTTTTT. It codes for CASSQGGRASTGELFF.